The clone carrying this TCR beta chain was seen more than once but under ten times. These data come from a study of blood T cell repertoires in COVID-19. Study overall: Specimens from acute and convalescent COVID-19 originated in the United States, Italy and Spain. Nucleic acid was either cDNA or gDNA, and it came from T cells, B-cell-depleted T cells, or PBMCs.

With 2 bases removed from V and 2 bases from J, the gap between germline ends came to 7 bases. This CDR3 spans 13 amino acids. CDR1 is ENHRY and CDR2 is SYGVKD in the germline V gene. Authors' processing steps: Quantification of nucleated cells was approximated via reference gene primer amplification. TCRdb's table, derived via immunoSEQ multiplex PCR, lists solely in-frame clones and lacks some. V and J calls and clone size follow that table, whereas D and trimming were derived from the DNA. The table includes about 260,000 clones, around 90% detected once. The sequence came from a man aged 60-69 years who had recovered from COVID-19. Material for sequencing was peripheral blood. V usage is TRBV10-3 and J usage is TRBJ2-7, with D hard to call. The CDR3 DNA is TGTGCCATCAGTGAGATGGCAACCTACGAGCAGTACTTC. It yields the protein CAISEMATYEQYF.